The clone carrying this T cell receptor (beta chain) was seen once. The record originates from a study of shared clonotypes between healthy human individuals. The method was immunoSEQ multiplex PCR; TCRdb's version includes in-frame clones alone and lacks a portion of them. This table has roughly 1 million clones, about 75% appearing once. There are 13 residues in the CDR3. V lost 0 bases, J lost 4 bases, and 9 bases lay in between. Per the germline V gene, CDR1 is GTSNPN and CDR2 is SVGIG (reference sequence). Sequencing was carried out using memory CD4+ T cells sorted from blood. Subset specified: CD45RA-negative fraction. This receptor was taken from a man aged 18 to 30 in good health. The chain is built from TRBV30 and TRBJ1-2; D is undetermined. CDR3 coding DNA: TGTGCCTGGAGTGTAGCCAGCATCTATGGCTACACCTTC. It encodes CAWSVASIYGYTF.